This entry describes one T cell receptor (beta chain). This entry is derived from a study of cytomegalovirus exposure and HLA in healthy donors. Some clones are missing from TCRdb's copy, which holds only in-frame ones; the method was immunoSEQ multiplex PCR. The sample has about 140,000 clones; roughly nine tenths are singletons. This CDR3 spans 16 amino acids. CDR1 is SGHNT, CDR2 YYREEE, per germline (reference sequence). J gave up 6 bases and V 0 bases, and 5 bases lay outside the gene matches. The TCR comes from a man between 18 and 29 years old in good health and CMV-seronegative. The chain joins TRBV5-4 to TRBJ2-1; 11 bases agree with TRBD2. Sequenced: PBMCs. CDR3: CASSLELAGVGNEQFF. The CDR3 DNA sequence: TGTGCCAGCAGCTTGGAACTAGCGGGAGTCGGCAATGAGCAGTTCTTC.